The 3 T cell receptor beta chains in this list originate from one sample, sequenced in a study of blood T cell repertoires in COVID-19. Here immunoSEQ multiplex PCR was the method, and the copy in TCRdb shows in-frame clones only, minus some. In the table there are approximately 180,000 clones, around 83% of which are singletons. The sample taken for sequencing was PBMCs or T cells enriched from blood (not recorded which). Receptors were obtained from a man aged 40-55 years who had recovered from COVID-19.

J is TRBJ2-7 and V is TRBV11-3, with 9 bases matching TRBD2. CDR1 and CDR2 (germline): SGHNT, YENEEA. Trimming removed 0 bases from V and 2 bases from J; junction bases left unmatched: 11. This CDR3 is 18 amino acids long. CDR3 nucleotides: TGTGCCAGCAGCTTAGATCAGGTTGTGTTAGCGGGAGCCTACGAGCAGTACTTC. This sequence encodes CASSLDQVVLAGAYEQYF.

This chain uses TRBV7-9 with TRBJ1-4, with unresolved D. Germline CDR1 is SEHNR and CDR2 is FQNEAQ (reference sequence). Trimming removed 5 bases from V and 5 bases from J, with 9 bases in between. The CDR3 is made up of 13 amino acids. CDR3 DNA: TGTGCCAGCAGCGCTCAGGAAAATGAAAAACTGTTTTTT. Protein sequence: CASSAQENEKLFF. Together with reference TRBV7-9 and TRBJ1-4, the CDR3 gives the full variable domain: DTGVSQNPRHKITKRGQNVTFRCDPISEHNRLYWYRQTLGQGPEFLTYFQNEAQLEKSRLLSDRFSAERPKGSFSTLEIQRTEQGDSAMYLCASSAQENEKLFFGSGTQLSVL.

The CDR3 DNA follows: TGTGCCAGCAGCCGGCGGGGGGGGCACTCATCTGGAAACACCATATATTTT. This translates into CASSRRGGHSSGNTIYF. J is TRBJ1-3 and V is TRBV27; D might be TRBD1 (6 bases). The CDR3 is made up of 17 amino acids. Germline V gives CDR1 MNHEY, CDR2 SMNVEV (reference sequence). With 6 bases removed from V and 1 base from J, the gap between germline ends came to 19 bases.